This T cell receptor (beta chain) was recovered during a study of human T cells and chemical hapten exposure. This clonotype was counted a few times. TCRdb reprocessed the RACE reads via MiXCR and lists one record per CDR3 protein. The sample has tens of thousands of distinct CDR3 sequences; roughly 5% are singletons. The time point: healthy volunteer bleed at 6 weeks. It was unfractionated whole blood from which total RNA was extracted. J gave up 6 bases and V 6 bases, and 5 bases lay outside the gene matches. CDR3 length equals 14 residues. Germline assignment: CDR1 ENHRY and CDR2 SYGVKD. The TCR sequence derives from a human donor in good health. Some clones in this sample may be carry-over from other donors' samples. Sequences were obtained from whole blood. The chain uses TRBV10-3 and TRBJ1-2, with TRBD1 matching over 12 bases. The CDR3 sequence: CAIRMGQGANGYTF. The CDR3 DNA reads as TGTGCCATCAGGATGGGACAGGGGGCGAATGGCTACACCTTC.